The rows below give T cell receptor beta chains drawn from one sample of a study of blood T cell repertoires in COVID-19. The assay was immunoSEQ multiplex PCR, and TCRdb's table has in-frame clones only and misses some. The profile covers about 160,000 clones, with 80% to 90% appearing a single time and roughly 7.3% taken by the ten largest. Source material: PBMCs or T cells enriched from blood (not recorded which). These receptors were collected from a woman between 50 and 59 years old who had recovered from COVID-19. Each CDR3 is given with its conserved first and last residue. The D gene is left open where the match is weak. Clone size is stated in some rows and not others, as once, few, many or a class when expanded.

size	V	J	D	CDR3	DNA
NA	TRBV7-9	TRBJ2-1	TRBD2	CASSIGGAAEQFF	TGTGCCAGCAGCATCGGGGGGGCTGCTGAGCAGTTCTTC
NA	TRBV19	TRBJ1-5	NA	CASQGGAGNQPQHF	TGTGCCAGCCAAGGGGGGGCGGGCAATCAGCCCCAGCATTTT
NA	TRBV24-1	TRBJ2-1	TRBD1	CATSDPSFFSGTGYNEQFF	TGTGCCACCAGTGATCCTTCCTTCTTCTCCGGGACAGGATACAATGAGCAGTTCTTC
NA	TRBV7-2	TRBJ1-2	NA	CASSLTTSSLGYTF	TGTGCCAGCAGCTTAACCACCTCCAGTTTGGGCTACACCTTC
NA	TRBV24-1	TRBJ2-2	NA	CATSASLNTGELFF	TGTGCCACCAGTGCGAGCCTAAACACCGGGGAGCTGTTTTTT
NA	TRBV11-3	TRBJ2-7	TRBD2	CASSLDPPSGSRSYEQYF	TGTGCCAGCAGCTTAGATCCCCCTAGCGGGAGTAGATCCTACGAGCAGTACTTC
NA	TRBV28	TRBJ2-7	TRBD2	CASSSPGLAGYEQYF	TGTGCCAGCAGTTCCCCGGGACTAGCGGGATACGAGCAGTACTTC
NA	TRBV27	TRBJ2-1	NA	CANPVWTDTHNEQFF	TGTGCCAACCCGGTCTGGACAGATACCCACAATGAGCAGTTCTTC
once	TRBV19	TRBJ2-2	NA	CASSNLVRNTGELFF	TGTGCCAGTAGTAATCTCGTGCGAAACACCGGGGAGCTGTTTTTT
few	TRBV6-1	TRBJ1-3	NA	CASSEYGTGNTIYF	TGTGCCAGCAGTGAATACGGGACTGGAAACACCATATATTTT
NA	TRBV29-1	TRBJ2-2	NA	CSANKVQGGELFF	TGCAGCGCGAACAAGGTTCAGGGCGGGGAGCTGTTTTTT
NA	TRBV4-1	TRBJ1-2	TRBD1	CASSHPGQTFYGYTF	TGCGCCAGCAGCCACCCGGGACAGACCTTCTATGGCTACACCTTC
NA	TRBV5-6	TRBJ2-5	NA	CASERGRGETQYF	TGTGCCAGCGAAAGAGGACGGGGGGAGACCCAGTACTTC
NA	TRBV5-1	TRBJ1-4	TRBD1	CASSFGQGWEKLFF	TGCGCCAGCAGCTTCGGACAGGGGTGGGAAAAACTGTTTTTT
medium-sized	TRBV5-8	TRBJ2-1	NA	CASSLMSGSYNEQFF	TGTGCCAGCAGCTTGATGTCCGGCTCCTACAATGAGCAGTTCTTC
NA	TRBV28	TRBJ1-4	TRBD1	CASSSDFRGLTNEKLFF	TGTGCCAGCAGTTCAGATTTCAGGGGGTTGACTAATGAAAAACTGTTTTTT
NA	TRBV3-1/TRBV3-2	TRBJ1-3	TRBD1	CASSLGQGRDTIYF	TGTGCCAGCAGCCTCGGACAGGGGAGGGACACCATATATTTT
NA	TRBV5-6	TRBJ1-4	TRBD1	CASSYFPGGTNEKLFF	TGTGCCAGCAGCTATTTCCCAGGGGGAACTAATGAAAAACTGTTTTTT